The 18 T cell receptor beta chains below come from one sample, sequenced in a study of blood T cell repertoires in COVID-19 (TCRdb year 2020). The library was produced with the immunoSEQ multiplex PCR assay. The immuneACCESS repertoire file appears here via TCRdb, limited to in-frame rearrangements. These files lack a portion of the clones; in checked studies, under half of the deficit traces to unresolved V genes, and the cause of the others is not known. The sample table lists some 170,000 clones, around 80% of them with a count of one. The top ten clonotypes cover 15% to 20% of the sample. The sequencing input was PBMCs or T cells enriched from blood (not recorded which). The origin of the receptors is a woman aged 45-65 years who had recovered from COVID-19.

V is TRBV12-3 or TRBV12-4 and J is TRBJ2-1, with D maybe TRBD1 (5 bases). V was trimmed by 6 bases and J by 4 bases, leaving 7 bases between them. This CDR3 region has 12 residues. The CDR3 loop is CASSREYNEQFF. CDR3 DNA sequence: TGTGCCAGCAGCAGGGAATACAATGAGCAGTTCTTC.

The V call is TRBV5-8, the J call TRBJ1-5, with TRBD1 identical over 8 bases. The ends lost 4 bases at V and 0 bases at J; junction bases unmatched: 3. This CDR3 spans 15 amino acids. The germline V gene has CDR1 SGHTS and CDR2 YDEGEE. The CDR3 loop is CASSQGAVSNQPQHF. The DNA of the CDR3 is TGTGCCAGCAGCCAGGGGGCTGTTAGCAATCAGCCCCAGCATTTT.

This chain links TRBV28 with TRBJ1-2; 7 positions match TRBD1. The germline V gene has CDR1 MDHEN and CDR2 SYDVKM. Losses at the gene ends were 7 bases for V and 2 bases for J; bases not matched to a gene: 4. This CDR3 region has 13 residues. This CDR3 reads CASTLQGNYGYTF. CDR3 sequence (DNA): TGTGCCAGCACTCTACAGGGGAACTATGGCTACACCTTC.

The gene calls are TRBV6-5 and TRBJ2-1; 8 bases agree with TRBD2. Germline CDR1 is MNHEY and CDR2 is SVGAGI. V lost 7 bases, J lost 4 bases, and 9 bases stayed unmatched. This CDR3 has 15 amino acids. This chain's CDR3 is CASTPKLAGYNEQFF. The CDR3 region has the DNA TGTGCCAGCACCCCAAAGCTAGCGGGTTACAATGAGCAGTTCTTC.

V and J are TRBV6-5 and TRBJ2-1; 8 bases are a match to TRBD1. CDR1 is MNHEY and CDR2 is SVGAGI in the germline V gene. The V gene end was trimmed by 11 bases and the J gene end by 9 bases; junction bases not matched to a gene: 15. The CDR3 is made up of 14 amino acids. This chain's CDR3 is CAGRGQGRRGEQFF. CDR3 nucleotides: TGTGCCGGGCGAGGACAGGGAAGGCGGGGTGAGCAGTTCTTC.

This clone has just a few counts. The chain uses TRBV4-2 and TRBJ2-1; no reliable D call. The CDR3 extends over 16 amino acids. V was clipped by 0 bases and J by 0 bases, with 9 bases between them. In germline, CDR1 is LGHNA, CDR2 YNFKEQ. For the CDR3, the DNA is TGTGCCAGCAGCCAAGATGTAGCTGGCTCCTACAATGAGCAGTTCTTC. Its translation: CASSQDVAGSYNEQFF.

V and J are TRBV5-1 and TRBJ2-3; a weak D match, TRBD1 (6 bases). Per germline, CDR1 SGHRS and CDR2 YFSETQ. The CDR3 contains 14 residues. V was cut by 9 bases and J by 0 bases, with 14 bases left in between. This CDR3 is CATTTGTSTDTQYF. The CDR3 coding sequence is TGCGCCACTACGACAGGAACTAGCACAGATACGCAGTATTTT.

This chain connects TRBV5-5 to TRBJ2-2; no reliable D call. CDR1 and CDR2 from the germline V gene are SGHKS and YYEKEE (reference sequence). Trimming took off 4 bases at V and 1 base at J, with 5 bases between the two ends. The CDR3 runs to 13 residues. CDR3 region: CASSPWNTGELFF. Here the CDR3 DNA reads TGTGCCAGCAGCCCCTGGAACACCGGGGAGCTGTTTTTT. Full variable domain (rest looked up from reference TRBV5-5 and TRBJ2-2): DAGVTQSPTHLIKTRGQQVTLRCSPISGHKSVSWYQQVLGQGPQFIFQYYEKEERGRGNFPDRFSARQFPNYSSELNVNALLLGDSALYLCASSPWNTGELFFGEGSRLTVL.

CDR3 in DNA: TGTGCCAGCTCATCCAACCCAACTAGCGAAGAGACCCAGTACTTC. It yields the protein CASSSNPTSEETQYF. V is TRBV18 and J is TRBJ2-5; 7 nucleotides line up with TRBD2. Unmatched junction bases numbered 9, after V lost 5 bases and J lost 3 bases. The CDR3 sequence is 15 residues long. Germline values: CDR1 KGHSH, CDR2 LQKENI.

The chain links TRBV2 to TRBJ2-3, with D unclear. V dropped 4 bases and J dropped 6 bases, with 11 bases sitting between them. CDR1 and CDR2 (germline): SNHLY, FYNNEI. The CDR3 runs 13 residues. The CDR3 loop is CASSGLSPDTQYF. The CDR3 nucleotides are TGTGCCAGCAGTGGTTTATCCCCGGATACGCAGTATTTT. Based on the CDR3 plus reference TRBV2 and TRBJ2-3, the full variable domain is EPEVTQTPSHQVTQMGQEVILRCVPISNHLYFYWYRQILGQKVEFLVSFYNNEISEKSEIFDDQFSVERPDGSNFTLKIRSTKLEDSAMYFCASSGLSPDTQYFGPGTRLTVL.

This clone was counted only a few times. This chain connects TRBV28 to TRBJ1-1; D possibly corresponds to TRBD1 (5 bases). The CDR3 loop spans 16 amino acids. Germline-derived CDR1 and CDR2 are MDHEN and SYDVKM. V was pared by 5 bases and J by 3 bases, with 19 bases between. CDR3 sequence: CASSKSGARRDTEAFF. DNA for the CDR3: TGTGCCAGCAGTAAGTCCGGGGCTCGGAGGGACACTGAAGCTTTCTTT.

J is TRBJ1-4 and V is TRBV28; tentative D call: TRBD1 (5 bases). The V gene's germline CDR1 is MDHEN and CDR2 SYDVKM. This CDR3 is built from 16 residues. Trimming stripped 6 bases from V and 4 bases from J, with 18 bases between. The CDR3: CASRIGGAGSNEKLFF. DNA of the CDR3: TGTGCCAGCAGAATCGGTGGGGCAGGTAGTAATGAAAAACTGTTTTTT.

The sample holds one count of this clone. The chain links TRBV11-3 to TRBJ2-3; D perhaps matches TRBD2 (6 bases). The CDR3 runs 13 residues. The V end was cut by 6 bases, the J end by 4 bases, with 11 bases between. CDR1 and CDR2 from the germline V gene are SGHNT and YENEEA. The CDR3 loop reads CASRRAGSDTQYF. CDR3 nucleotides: TGTGCCAGCAGAAGAGCGGGTTCAGATACGCAGTATTTT.

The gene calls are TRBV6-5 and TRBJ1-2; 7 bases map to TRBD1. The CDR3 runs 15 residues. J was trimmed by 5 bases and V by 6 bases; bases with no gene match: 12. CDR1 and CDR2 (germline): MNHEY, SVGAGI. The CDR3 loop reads CASSAYVQGLYGYTF. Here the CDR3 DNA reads TGTGCCAGCAGCGCTTATGTACAGGGGCTGTATGGCTACACCTTC.

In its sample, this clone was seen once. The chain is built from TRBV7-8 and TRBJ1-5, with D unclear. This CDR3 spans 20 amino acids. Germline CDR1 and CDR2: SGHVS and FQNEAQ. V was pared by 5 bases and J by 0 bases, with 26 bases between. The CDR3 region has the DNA TGTGCCAGCAGCGCAGCGTCCCCCCTTTGGTCCCGGGGTAGCAATCAGCCCCAGCATTTT. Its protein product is CASSAASPLWSRGSNQPQHF.

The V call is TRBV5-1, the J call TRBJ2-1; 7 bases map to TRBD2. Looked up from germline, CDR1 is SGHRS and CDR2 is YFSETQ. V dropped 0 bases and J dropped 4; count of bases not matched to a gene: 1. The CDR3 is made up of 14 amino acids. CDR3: CASSLGGSYNEQFF. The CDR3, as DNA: TGCGCCAGCAGCTTGGGCGGGAGTTACAATGAGCAGTTCTTC.

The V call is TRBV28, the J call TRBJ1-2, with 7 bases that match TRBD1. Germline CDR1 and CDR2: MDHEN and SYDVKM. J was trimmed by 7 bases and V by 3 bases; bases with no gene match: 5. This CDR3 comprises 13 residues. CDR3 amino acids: CASSFRGPLGYTF. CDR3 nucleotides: TGTGCCAGCAGTTTTAGGGGGCCCCTTGGCTACACCTTC.

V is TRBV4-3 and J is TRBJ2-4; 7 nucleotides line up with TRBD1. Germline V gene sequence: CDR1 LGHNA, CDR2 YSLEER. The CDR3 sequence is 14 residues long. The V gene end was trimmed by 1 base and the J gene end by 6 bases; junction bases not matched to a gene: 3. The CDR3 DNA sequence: TGCGCCAGCAGCCAAGTTCCAGGGGGAAACATTCAGTACTTC. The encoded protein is CASSQVPGGNIQYF.